The 7 T cell receptor beta chains in this list originate from one sample, sequenced in a study of blood T cells in healthy people across ages. Using a J-beta primer mix together with a sample-barcoded 5' primer, a second PCR was run for about 6 to 11 cycles. TCRdb processed the 5' RACE reads anew with MiXCR; each CDR3 protein has one entry. The sample yields some 890,000 distinct CDR3 sequences, about 28% seen once. A further study also used this sample, focusing on T cells of mothers and their children.

Input material: blood. The receptors shown here come from a woman aged 35 to 49 in good health.

This clonotype showed up just a few times. This chain uses TRBV24-1 with TRBJ2-5, with D unresolved. Germline CDR1 and CDR2: KGHDR and SFDVKD. V gave up 4 bases and J gave up 5 bases, with 10 bases separating them. This CDR3 contains 13 residues. The CDR3 coding sequence is TGTGCCACCAGTGACCGATCCCGGGAGACCCAGTACTTC. The encoded protein is CATSDRSRETQYF.

A few counts support this clonotype. The rearrangement links TRBV5-5 to TRBJ2-1, with a tentative D call TRBD2 (6 bases). V gave up 0 bases and J gave up 2 bases, with 12 bases separating them. This CDR3 region has 16 residues. The V gene's germline CDR1 is SGHKS and CDR2 YYEKEE (reference sequence). The CDR3 spells CASSLARGNTYNEQFF. The CDR3 DNA reads TGTGCCAGCAGCTTGGCTCGGGGGAACACCTACAATGAGCAGTTCTTC. Full variable domain (outside the CDR3, taken from reference TRBV5-5 and TRBJ2-1): DAGVTQSPTHLIKTRGQQVTLRCSPISGHKSVSWYQQVLGQGPQFIFQYYEKEERGRGNFPDRFSARQFPNYSSELNVNALLLGDSALYLCASSLARGNTYNEQFFGPGTRLTVL.

In the case of this clonotype: It may be a read error: a sequence one base away is much more abundant. V is TRBV7-8 and J is TRBJ2-7; D possibly corresponds to TRBD2 (5 bases). Germline CDR1 SGHVS, CDR2 FQNEAQ. This CDR3 region has 14 residues. The CDR3 DNA sequence: TGTGTCAGCAGTCCAAAAGGACTGACCTACGAGCAGTACTTC. As protein: CVSSPKGLTYEQYF.

The chain recombines TRBV20-1 with TRBJ2-5, with 9 positions matching TRBD2. Germline V gene data show CDR1 as DFQATT and CDR2 as SNEGSKA (reference sequence). V was pared by 0 bases and J by 11 bases, with 10 bases of the junction left unmatched. The CDR3 loop spans 14 amino acids. DNA for the CDR3: TGCAGTGCTAGAGATGCGGGGGGGCTGGATGAGCAGTACTTC. Its protein is CSARDAGGLDEQYF.

This clonotype was observed a few times. This rearrangement joins TRBV9 to TRBJ2-7; 9 bases match TRBD1. Unmatched junction bases numbered 14, after V lost 4 bases and J lost 6 bases. Germline-derived CDR1 and CDR2 are SGDLS and YYNGEE. This CDR3 has 16 amino acids. DNA of the CDR3: TGTGCCAGCAGCAAGAGGCTGGACAGGGGCGGCGGCGAGCAGTACTTC. Translated: CASSKRLDRGGGEQYF.

The chain combines TRBV30 with TRBJ2-1; the D call may be TRBD1 or TRBD2 (5 bases each). Trimming stripped 3 bases from V and 12 bases from J, with 18 bases between. CDR1 is GTSNPN, CDR2 SVGIG, per germline (reference sequence). There are 13 residues in the CDR3. The DNA for the CDR3 is TGTGCCTGGAGCTCTGGGGGTAACGGGCGGCAGTTCTTC. It translates to CAWSSGGNGRQFF.

This clonotype was detected a few times. The chain carries TRBV20-1 and TRBJ1-4; D unresolved. The V and J ends lost 0 bases and 8 bases respectively, with 7 bases between them. Germline V gives CDR1 DFQATT, CDR2 SNEGSKA (reference sequence). The CDR3 is 12 residues long. CDR3 protein: CSARDFVEKLFF. The CDR3 bases are TGCAGTGCTAGAGATTTTGTAGAAAAACTGTTTTTT.